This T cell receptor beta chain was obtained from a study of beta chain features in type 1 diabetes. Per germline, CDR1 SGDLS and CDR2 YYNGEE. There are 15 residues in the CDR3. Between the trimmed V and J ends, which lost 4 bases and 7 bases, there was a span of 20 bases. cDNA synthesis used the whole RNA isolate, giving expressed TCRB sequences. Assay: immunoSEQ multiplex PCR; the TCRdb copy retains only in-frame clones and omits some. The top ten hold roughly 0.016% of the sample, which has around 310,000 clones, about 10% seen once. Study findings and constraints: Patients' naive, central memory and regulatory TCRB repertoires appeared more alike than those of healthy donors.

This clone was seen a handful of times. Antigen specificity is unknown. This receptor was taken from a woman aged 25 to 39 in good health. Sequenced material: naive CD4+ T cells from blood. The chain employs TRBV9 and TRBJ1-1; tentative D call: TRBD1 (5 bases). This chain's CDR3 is CASSPRAGGTDEAFF. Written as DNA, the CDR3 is TGTGCCAGCAGCCCGCGGGCCGGGGGGACTGATGAAGCTTTCTTT. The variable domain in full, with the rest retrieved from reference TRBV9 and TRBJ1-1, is DSGVTQTPKHLITATGQRVTLRCSPRSGDLSVYWYQQSLDQGLQFLIQYYNGEERAKGNILERFSAQQFPDLHSELNLSSLELGDSALYFCASSPRAGGTDEAFFGQGTRLTVV.